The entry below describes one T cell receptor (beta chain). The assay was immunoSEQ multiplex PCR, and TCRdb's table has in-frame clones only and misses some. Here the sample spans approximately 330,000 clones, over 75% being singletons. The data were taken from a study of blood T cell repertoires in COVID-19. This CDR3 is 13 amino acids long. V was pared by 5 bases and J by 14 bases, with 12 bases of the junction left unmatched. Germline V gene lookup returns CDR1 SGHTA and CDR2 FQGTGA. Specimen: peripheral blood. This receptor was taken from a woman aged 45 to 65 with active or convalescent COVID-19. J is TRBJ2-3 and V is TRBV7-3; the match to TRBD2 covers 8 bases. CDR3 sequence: CASSATGTSSLYF. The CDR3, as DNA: TGTGCCAGCAGCGCGACCGGGACTAGTAGTTTGTATTTT. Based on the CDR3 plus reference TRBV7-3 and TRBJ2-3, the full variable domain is GAGVSQTPSNKVTEKGKYVELRCDPISGHTALYWYRQSLGQGPEFLIYFQGTGAADDSGLPNDRFFAVRPEGSVSTLKIQRTERGDSAVYLCASSATGTSSLYFGPGTRLTVL.